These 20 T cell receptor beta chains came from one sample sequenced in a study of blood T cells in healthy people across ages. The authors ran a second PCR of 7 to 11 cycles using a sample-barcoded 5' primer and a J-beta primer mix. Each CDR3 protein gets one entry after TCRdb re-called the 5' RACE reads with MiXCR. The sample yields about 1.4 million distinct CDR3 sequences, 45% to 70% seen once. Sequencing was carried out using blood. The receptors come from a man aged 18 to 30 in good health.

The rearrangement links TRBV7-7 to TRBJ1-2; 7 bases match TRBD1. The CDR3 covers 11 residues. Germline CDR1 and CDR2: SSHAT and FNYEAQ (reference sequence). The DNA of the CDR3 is TGTGCTAGCCGGGGTGAGACAGGGCTCACCTTC. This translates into CASRGETGLTF.

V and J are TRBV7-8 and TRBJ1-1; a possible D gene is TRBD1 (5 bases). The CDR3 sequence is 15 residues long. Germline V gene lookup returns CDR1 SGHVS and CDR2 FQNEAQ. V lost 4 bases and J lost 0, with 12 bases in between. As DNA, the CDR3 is TGTGCCAGCAGCTCTTGGACACTCATGAACACTGAAGCTTTCTTT. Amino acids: CASSSWTLMNTEAFF.

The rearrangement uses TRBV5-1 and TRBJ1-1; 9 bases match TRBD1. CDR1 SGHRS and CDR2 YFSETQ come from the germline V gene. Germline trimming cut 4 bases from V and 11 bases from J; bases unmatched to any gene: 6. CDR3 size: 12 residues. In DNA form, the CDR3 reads TGCGCCAGCAGCCAACAGGGGGCACGGGCTTTCTTT. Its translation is CASSQQGARAFF. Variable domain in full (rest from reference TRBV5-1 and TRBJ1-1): KAGVTQTPRYLIKTRGQQVTLSCSPISGHRSVSWYQQTPGQGLQFLFEYFSETQRNKGNFPGRFSGRQFSNSRSEMNVSTLELGDSALYLCASSQQGARAFFGQGTRLTVV.

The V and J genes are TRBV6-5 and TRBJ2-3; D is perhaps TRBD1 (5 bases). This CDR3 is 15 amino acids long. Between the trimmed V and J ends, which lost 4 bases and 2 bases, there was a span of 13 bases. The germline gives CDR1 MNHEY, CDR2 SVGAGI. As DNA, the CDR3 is TGTGCCAGCAGTTCGCGACAGCTTATCACAGATACGCAGTATTTT. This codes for CASSSRQLITDTQYF.

The CDR3 DNA reads TGTGCTAGTGCCTCCATACTACAGGGTAAAGACACAGATACGCAGTATTTT. Protein product: CASASILQGKDTDTQYF. This chain joins TRBV12-5 and TRBJ2-3; D possibly corresponds to TRBD1 (6 bases). The CDR3 totals 17 residues. Deletions cut 7 bases from V and 2 bases from J, with 22 bases between. Germline assignment: CDR1 LGHNT and CDR2 FRNRAP.

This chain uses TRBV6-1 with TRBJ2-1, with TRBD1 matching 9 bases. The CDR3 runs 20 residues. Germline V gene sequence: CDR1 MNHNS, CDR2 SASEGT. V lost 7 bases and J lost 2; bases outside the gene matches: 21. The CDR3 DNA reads TGTGCCAGCACCGAAGATCTAGGGGACAGGGATAACTTCACCTACAATGAGCAGTTCTTC. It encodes CASTEDLGDRDNFTYNEQFF.

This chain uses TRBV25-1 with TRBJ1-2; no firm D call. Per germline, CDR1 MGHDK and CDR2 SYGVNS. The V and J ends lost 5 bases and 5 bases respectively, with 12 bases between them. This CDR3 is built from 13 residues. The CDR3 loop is CASSRGRTYGYTF. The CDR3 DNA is TGTGCCAGCAGTCGAGGCAGAACGTATGGCTACACCTTC.

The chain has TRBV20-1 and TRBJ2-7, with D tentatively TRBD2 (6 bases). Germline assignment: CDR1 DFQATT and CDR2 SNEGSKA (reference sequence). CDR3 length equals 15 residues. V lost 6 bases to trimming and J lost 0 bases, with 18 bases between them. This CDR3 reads CSASAERALSYEQYF. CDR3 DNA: TGCAGTGCGAGCGCCGAGCGGGCACTCTCCTACGAGCAGTACTTC.

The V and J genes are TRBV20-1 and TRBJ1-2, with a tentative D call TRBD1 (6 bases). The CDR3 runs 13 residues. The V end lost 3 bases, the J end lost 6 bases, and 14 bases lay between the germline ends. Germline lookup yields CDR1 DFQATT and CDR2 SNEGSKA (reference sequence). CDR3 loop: CSARTTGQNGYTF. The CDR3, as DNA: TGCAGTGCTAGGACGACAGGTCAAAATGGCTACACCTTC.

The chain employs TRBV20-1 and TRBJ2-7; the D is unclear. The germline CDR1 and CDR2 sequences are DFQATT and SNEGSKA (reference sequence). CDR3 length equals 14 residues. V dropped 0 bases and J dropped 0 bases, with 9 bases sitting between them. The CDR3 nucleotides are TGCAGTGCTAGAGATGGGATTCTCTCCTACGAGCAGTACTTC. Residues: CSARDGILSYEQYF.

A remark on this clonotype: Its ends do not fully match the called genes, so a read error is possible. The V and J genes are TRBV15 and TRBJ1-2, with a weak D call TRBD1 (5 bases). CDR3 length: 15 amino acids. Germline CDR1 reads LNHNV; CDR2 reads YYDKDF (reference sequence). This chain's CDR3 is CATGRDLGQGGGYTF. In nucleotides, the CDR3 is TGTGCCACCGGCAGAGATCTAGGTCAGGGTGGGGGCTACACCTTC.

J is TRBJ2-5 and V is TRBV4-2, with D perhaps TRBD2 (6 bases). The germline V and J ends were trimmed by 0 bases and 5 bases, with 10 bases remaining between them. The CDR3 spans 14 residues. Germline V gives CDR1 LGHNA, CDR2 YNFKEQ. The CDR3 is CASSQELASETQYF. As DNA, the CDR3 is TGTGCCAGCAGCCAAGAGCTAGCGTCGGAGACCCAGTACTTC.

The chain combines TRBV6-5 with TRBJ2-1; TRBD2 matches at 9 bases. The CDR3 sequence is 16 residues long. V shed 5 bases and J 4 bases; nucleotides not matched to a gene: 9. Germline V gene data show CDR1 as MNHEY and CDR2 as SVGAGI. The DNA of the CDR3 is TGTGCCAGCAGTCCCTATAGCGGGAGCTGGTACAATGAGCAGTTCTTC. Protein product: CASSPYSGSWYNEQFF.

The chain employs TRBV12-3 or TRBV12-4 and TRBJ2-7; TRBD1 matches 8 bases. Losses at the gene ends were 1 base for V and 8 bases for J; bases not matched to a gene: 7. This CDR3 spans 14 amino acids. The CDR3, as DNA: TGTGCCAGCAGTTTAGGGGGGACAGGTCCACAGCAGTACTTC. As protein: CASSLGGTGPQQYF.

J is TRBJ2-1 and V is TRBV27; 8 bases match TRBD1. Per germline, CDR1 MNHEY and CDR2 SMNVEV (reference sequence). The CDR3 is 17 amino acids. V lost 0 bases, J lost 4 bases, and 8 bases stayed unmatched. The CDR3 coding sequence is TGTGCCAGCAGTTTATCACCCTGGACAGGGCATTACAATGAGCAGTTCTTC. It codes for CASSLSPWTGHYNEQFF.

CDR3 coding DNA: TGTGTTGGGACAGGGGTTAGCTACACCTTC. It translates to CVGTGVSYTF. The genes are TRBV30 and TRBJ1-2; 10 bases line up with TRBD1. Per the germline V gene, CDR1 is GTSNPN and CDR2 is SVGIG (reference sequence). This CDR3 spans 10 amino acids.

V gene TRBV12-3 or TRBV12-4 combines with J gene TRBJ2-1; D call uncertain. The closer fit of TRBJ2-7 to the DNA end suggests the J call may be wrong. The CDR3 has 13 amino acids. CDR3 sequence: CASSVSRIYEQYF. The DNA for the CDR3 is TGTGCCAGCAGTGTAAGTAGAATCTACGAGCAGTACTTC.

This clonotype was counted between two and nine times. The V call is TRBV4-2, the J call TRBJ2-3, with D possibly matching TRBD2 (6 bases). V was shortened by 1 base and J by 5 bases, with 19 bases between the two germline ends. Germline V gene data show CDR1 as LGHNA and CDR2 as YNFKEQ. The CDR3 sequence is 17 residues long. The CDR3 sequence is CASSQALASALGDTQYF. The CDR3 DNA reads TGTGCCAGCAGCCAAGCTTTGGCTAGCGCACTGGGAGATACGCAGTATTTT.

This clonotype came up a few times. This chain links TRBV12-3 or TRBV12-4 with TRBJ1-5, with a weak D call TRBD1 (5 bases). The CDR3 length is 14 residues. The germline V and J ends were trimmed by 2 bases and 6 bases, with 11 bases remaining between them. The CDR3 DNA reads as TGTGCCAGCAGTTTATCAGGGACGGGTCAGCCCCAGCATTTT. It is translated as CASSLSGTGQPQHF.

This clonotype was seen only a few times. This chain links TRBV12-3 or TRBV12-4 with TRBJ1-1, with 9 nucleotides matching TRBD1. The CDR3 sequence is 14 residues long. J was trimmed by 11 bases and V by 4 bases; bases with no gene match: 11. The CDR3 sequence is CASSSRQGGTLAFF. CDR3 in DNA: TGTGCCAGCAGTTCCCGACAGGGGGGAACCTTGGCTTTCTTT.